These T cell receptor beta chains were read from a single sample in a study of PD-L1 blockade in urothelial cancer. Profiled with immunoSEQ multiplex PCR; TCRdb holds only in-frame clones, not every one. The sample lists tens of thousands of clones, more than 75% occurring once. The specimen was PBMCs, collected around atezolizumab (anti-PD-L1) treatment. These receptor sequences come from a man between 65 and 79 years old with urothelial cancer. Both conserved end residues are part of each CDR3. A D gene is named only where the DNA matches it firmly. For some rows the clone size is stated as once, few or many, or as a class when expanded; others skip it.

NA | TRBJ2-1 | NA | TRBV19 | CASGPETGHGGQFF | TGTGCCAGTGGCCCGGAGACAGGCCATGGGGGGCAGTTCTTC
few | TRBJ2-7 | NA | TRBV5-5 | CASTPAHGVEQYF | TGTGCCAGCACCCCGGCTCACGGGGTCGAGCAGTACTTC
NA | TRBJ1-5 | NA | TRBV2 | CASRAQGKGNQPQHF | TGTGCCAGCAGAGCTCAGGGTAAGGGCAATCAGCCCCAGCATTTT
few | TRBJ2-5 | TRBD2 | TRBV29-1 | CSVGGLAVGGTQYF | TGCAGCGTTGGCGGGCTAGCGGTAGGCGGGACCCAGTACTTC
NA | TRBJ1-1 | NA | TRBV30 | CAWSVRGTGAEAFF | TGTGCCTGGAGTGTCCGAGGGACTGGCGCTGAAGCTTTCTTT
few | TRBJ2-7 | NA | TRBV7-2 | CASSLGGTIAYEQYF | TGTGCCAGCAGCTTAGGCGGGACCATAGCCTACGAGCAGTACTTC
once | TRBJ1-5 | NA | TRBV4-1 | CASSQAGGNQPQHF | TGCGCCAGCAGCCAAGCAGGGGGCAATCAGCCCCAGCATTTT
NA | TRBJ2-7 | NA | TRBV7-2 | CASSPDSIYEQYF | TGTGCCAGCAGCCCGGACAGTATCTACGAGCAGTACTTC
NA | TRBJ2-1 | NA | TRBV28 | CASSPSHAGGLYNEQFF | TGTGCCAGCAGTCCATCTCATGCAGGGGGGTTGTACAATGAGCAGTTCTTC
NA | TRBJ1-2 | NA | TRBV28 | CASTRGGGGANYGYTF | TGTGCCAGCACTCGTGGCGGTGGGGGGGCGAACTATGGCTACACCTTC
NA | TRBJ1-4 | NA | TRBV5-6 | CASSSGQSASNEKLFF | TGTGCCAGCAGCAGTGGACAGTCGGCATCTAATGAAAAACTGTTTTTT
NA | TRBJ2-3 | TRBD2 | TRBV9 | CASSWGGTDTQYF | TGTGCCAGCAGTTGGGGGGGAACAGATACGCAGTATTTT
NA | TRBJ2-7 | TRBD1 | TRBV5-6 | CASNKRQGLLYEQYF | TGTGCCAGCAACAAGAGACAGGGATTGCTCTACGAGCAGTACTTC
NA | TRBJ2-7 | NA | TRBV9 | CASSEFTGEQYF | TGTGCCAGCAGCGAATTCACGGGCGAGCAGTACTTC
once | TRBJ2-1 | NA | TRBV7-2 | CASSPGGSYNEQFF | TGTGCCAGCAGCCCCGGGGGATCCTACAATGAGCAGTTCTTC
once | TRBJ2-1 | NA | TRBV19 | CASSPGAPSSYNEQFF | TGTGCCAGTAGCCCTGGGGCCCCGAGCTCCTACAATGAGCAGTTCTTC
NA | TRBJ1-6 | NA | TRBV5-1 | CASSLAGRDNSPLHF | TGCGCCAGCAGCTTGGCAGGGAGGGATAATTCACCCCTCCACTTT
NA | TRBJ2-1 | TRBD2 | TRBV18 | CASSPGTSGGGNEQFF | TGTGCCAGCTCACCAGGGACTAGCGGGGGGGGCAATGAGCAGTTCTTC
NA | TRBJ2-1 | NA | TRBV7-2 | CASSRDRITYNEQFF | TGTGCCAGCAGCCGAGACAGGATTACCTACAATGAGCAGTTCTTC
NA | TRBJ2-7 | NA | TRBV6-5 | CASRSGKGSYEQYF | TGTGCCAGCAGATCAGGGAAGGGATCCTACGAGCAGTACTTC
NA | TRBJ2-5 | TRBD1 | TRBV5-1 | CASSLGVTGEETQYF | TGCGCCAGCAGCTTGGGGGTGACAGGGGAAGAGACCCAGTACTTC
NA | TRBJ2-7 | NA | TRBV30 | CAWSRTVSSYEQYF | TGTGCCTGGAGCAGGACAGTTTCCTCCTACGAGCAGTACTTC
few | TRBJ2-2 | NA | TRBV4-3 | CASSQDTAGELFF | TGCGCCAGCAGCCAAGATACGGCCGGGGAGCTGTTTTTT
NA | TRBJ1-1 | TRBD1 | TRBV18 | CASSPSRDSLNTEAFF | TGTGCCAGCTCACCGTCCCGGGACAGCTTGAACACTGAAGCTTTCTTT
NA | TRBJ2-3 | NA | TRBV7-9 | CASSLSTDTQYF | TGTGCCAGCAGCCTAAGCACAGATACGCAGTATTTT
NA | TRBJ2-7 | TRBD1 | TRBV6-1 | CASSRQGTYEQYF | TGTGCCAGCAGTCGACAGGGGACCTACGAGCAGTACTTC
NA | TRBJ2-7 | TRBD2 | TRBV11-2 | CASSSGLREGTYEQYF | TGTGCCAGCAGCTCAGGTCTCCGGGAGGGGACCTACGAGCAGTACTTC
NA | TRBJ1-5 | NA | TRBV7-8 | CASSLGLDQPQHF | TGTGCCAGCAGCTTAGGGCTAGACCAGCCCCAGCATTTT
NA | TRBJ1-1 | NA | TRBV28 | CASIDQSNTEAFF | TGTGCCAGCATCGATCAGTCGAACACTGAAGCTTTCTTT
NA | TRBJ2-1 | NA | TRBV28 | CASSLGGSDEQFF | TGTGCCAGCAGTTTAGGAGGGTCGGATGAGCAGTTCTTC
NA | TRBJ2-2 | TRBD2 | TRBV11-2 | CASSLGLAGSNTGELFF | TGTGCCAGCAGCTTAGGCCTAGCGGGTTCGAACACCGGGGAGCTGTTTTTT
NA | TRBJ2-3 | TRBD2 | TRBV7-9 | CASSRRLAGTDTQYF | TGTGCCAGCAGCCGAAGACTAGCAGGGACAGATACGCAGTATTTT
NA | TRBJ2-3 | NA | TRBV5-6 | CASSLAGSPDTQYF | TGTGCCAGCAGCTTGGCAGGGTCCCCAGATACGCAGTATTTT
NA | TRBJ2-5 | NA | TRBV19 | CASSQTGVWTQYF | TGTGCCAGTAGTCAGACAGGAGTGTGGACCCAGTACTTC
NA | TRBJ2-7 | NA | TRBV30 | CASTSSVYEQYF | TGTGCCTCCACTAGCAGTGTTTACGAGCAGTACTTC
NA | TRBJ1-1 | NA | TRBV27 | CASSLLPGVESGTEAFF | TGTGCCAGCAGTTTATTACCAGGGGTCGAGTCGGGCACTGAAGCTTTCTTT
NA | TRBJ2-3 | TRBD2 | TRBV19 | CASSLGGGGTDTQYF | TGTGCCAGTAGTCTTGGCGGGGGGGGCACAGATACGCAGTATTTT
NA | TRBJ1-1 | NA | TRBV5-1 | CASRGGSSMNTEAFF | TGCGCCAGCAGGGGAGGGTCCAGCATGAACACTGAAGCTTTCTTT
NA | TRBJ2-7 | NA | TRBV4-3 | CASSQDYPRGGVPYEQYF | TGCGCCAGCAGCCAAGATTATCCCCGAGGGGGGGTCCCCTACGAGCAGTACTTC
NA | TRBJ1-1 | TRBD1 | TRBV6-1 | CASSEGQGGTEAFF | TGTGCCAGCAGTGAGGGACAGGGAGGGACTGAAGCTTTCTTT